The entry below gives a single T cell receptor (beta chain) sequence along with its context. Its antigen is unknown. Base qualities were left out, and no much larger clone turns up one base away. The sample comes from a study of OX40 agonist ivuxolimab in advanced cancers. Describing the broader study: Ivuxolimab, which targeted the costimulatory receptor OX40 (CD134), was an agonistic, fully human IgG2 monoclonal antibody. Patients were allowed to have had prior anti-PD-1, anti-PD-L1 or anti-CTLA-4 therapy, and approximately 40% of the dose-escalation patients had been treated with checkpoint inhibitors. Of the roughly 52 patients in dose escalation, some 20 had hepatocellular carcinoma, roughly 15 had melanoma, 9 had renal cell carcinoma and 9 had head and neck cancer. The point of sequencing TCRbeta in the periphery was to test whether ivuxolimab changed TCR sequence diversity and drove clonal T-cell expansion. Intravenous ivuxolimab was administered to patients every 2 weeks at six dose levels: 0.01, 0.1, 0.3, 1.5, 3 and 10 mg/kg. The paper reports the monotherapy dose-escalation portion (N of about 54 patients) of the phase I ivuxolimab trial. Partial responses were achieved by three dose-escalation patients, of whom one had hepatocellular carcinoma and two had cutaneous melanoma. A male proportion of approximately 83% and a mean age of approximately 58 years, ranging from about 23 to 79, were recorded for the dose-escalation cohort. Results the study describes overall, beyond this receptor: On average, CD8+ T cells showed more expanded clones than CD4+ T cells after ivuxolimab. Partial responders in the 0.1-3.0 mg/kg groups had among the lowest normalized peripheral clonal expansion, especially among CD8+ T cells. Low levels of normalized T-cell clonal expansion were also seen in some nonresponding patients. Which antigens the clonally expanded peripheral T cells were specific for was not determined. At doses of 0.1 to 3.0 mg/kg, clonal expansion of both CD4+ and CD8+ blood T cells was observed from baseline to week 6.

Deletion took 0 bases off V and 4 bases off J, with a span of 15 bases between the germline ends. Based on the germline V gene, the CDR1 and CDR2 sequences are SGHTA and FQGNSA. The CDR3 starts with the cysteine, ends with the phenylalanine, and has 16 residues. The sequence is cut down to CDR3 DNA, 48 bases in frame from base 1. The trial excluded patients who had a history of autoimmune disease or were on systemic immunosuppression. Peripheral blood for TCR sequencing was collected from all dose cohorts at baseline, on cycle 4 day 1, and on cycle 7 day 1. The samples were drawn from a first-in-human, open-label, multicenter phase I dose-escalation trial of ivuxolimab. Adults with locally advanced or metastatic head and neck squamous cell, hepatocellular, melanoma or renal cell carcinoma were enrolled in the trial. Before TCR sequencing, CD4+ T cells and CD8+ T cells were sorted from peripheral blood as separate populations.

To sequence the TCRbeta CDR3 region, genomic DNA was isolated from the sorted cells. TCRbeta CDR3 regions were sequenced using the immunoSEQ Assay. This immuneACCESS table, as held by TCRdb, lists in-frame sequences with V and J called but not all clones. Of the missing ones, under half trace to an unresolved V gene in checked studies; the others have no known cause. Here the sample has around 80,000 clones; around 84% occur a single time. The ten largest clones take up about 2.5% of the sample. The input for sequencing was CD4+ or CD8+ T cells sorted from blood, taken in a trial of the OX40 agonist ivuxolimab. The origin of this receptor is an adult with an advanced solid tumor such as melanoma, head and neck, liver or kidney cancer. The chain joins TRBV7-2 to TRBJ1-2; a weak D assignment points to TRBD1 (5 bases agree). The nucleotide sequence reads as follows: TGTGCCAGCAGCTTAGCTTGGGGTGGACAAGTCTATGGCTACACCTTC. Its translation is CASSLAWGGQVYGYTF.